This entry lists 29 T cell receptor beta chains sequenced from one sample in a study of OX40 agonist ivuxolimab in advanced cancers. Using immunoSEQ multiplex PCR, the repertoire was profiled, and TCRdb retains in-frame clones only, with some absent. The data contain about 45,000 clones, approximately 88% of them seen just once; the ten biggest clones take up over 12%. The source was CD4+ or CD8+ T cells sorted from blood, collected in a trial of the OX40 agonist ivuxolimab. These receptors all come from an adult with an advanced solid tumor such as melanoma, head and neck, liver or kidney cancer.

The genes are TRBV11-3 and TRBJ2-5; the D gene could be TRBD1 or TRBD2 (5 bases each). Trimming removed 5 bases at V and 4 bases at J, with 14 bases between. This CDR3 comprises 14 residues. The germline V gene has CDR1 SGHNT and CDR2 YENEEA. DNA for the CDR3: TGTGCCAGCAGCACCGAGGGGCGGCCAGAGACCCAGTACTTC. Translation: CASSTEGRPETQYF.

This clone has more than one count but fewer than ten. V usage is TRBV28 and J usage is TRBJ2-1; TRBD2 matches 7 bases. Germline CDR1 reads MDHEN; CDR2 reads SYDVKM. The CDR3 is made up of 15 amino acids. The ends lost 3 bases at V and 2 bases at J; junction bases unmatched: 4. CDR3 amino acids: CASSFNSGPYNEQFF. CDR3 DNA: TGTGCCAGCAGTTTTAATAGCGGGCCCTACAATGAGCAGTTCTTC.

The chain recombines TRBV10-3 with TRBJ2-1, with D possibly matching TRBD2 (5 bases). Per germline, CDR1 ENHRY and CDR2 SYGVKD. The CDR3 is made up of 13 amino acids. The V gene lost 8 bases and the J gene lost 5 bases, with 13 bases spanning the gap. CDR3: CAILPRGDNEQFF. CDR3 coding DNA: TGTGCCATCCTCCCCCGGGGTGACAATGAGCAGTTCTTC.

This rearrangement joins TRBV27 to TRBJ2-1, with 12 bases identical to TRBD2. Germline CDR1 is MNHEY and CDR2 is SMNVEV (reference sequence). The CDR3 extends over 15 amino acids. V trimming: 6 bases; J trimming: 3 bases; junction bases outside the gene matches: 3. The CDR3 DNA sequence: TGTGCCAGCAGATGGACTAGCGGGGACTACAATGAGCAGTTCTTC. Translated: CASRWTSGDYNEQFF.

The chain recombines TRBV6-5 with TRBJ2-3; maybe TRBD2 (6 bases). Trimming stripped 0 bases from V and 0 bases from J, with 10 bases between. Germline V gene lookup returns CDR1 MNHEY and CDR2 SVGAGI. The CDR3 covers 16 residues. CDR3 DNA sequence: TGTGCCAGCAGTTACTCGTGGCGGGGAAGCACAGATACGCAGTATTTT. This gives the protein CASSYSWRGSTDTQYF.

V gene TRBV4-1 combines with J gene TRBJ1-5; D is ambiguous. The V and J ends lost 0 bases and 4 bases respectively, with 4 bases between them. This CDR3 has 13 residues. The V gene's germline CDR1 is MGHRA and CDR2 YSYEKL. The CDR3 region is CASSQEINQPQHF. CDR3 DNA: TGCGCCAGCAGCCAAGAGATAAATCAGCCCCAGCATTTT.

This chain connects TRBV21-1 to TRBJ2-1. TRBV21-1 is an annotated pseudogene. The CDR3 has 16 amino acids. Here the CDR3 DNA reads TGTGCCAGCAGCAAAGAGACGGGCCCCCGCTACAATGAGCAGTTCTTC. This translates into CASSKETGPRYNEQFF.

This clone showed up just a few times. The sample has other DNA sequences that encode this CDR3 too. This rearrangement joins TRBV6-1 to TRBJ2-7; 9 bases are shared with TRBD1. V was pared by 6 bases and J by 0 bases, with 6 bases of the junction left unmatched. This CDR3 is built from 15 residues. From germline, CDR1 is MNHNS and CDR2 SASEGT. In DNA form, the CDR3 reads TGTGCCAGCAGCATGGGACAGGGACCCTCCTACGAGCAGTACTTC. Translated: CASSMGQGPSYEQYF.

This chain uses TRBV11-3 with TRBJ1-1; D remains unclear. From germline, CDR1 is SGHNT and CDR2 YENEEA. Trimming removed 5 bases from V and 3 bases from J, with 10 bases in between. The CDR3 has 13 residues. In DNA, the CDR3 is TGTGCCAGCAGCCAAGTGAGGGACACTGAAGCTTTCTTT. This sequence encodes CASSQVRDTEAFF.

The chain links TRBV28 to TRBJ2-7; 8 nucleotides match TRBD2. CDR1 and CDR2 (germline): MDHEN, SYDVKM. Trimming cost V 4 bases and J 1 base; bases outside gene matches: 9. The CDR3 covers 16 residues. The CDR3 DNA reads TGTGCCAGCAGTTCCGGGGGGGCAGGGCTTTCCTACGAGCAGTACTTC. It codes for CASSSGGAGLSYEQYF. Drawing the rest from reference TRBV28 and TRBJ2-7, the complete variable domain is DVKVTQSSRYLVKRTGEKVFLECVQDMDHENMFWYRQDPGLGLRLIYFSYDVKMKEKGDIPEGYSVSREKKERFSLILESASTNQTSMYLCASSSGGAGLSYEQYFGPGTRLTVT.

This chain uses TRBV19 with TRBJ2-1, with TRBD1 matching over 10 bases. The ends lost 3 bases at V and 7 bases at J; junction bases unmatched: 3. Germline V lookup: CDR1 LNHDA, CDR2 SQIVND (reference sequence). The CDR3 is 14 residues long. This CDR3 reads CASSIPDRGNEQFF. The CDR3 DNA reads as TGTGCCAGTAGTATTCCGGACAGGGGGAATGAGCAGTTCTTC.

The chain employs TRBV19 and TRBJ2-1; 7 bases are shared with TRBD2. This CDR3 is built from 15 residues. The V and J ends lost 11 bases and 6 bases, in that order; junction bases with no gene match: 16. CDR1 LNHDA and CDR2 SQIVND come from the germline V gene (reference sequence). This CDR3 is CARPPSSGKGNEQFF. The CDR3 DNA follows: TGTGCCCGACCACCTTCCAGCGGGAAAGGCAATGAGCAGTTCTTC.

J is TRBJ2-3 and V is TRBV6-5, with D perhaps TRBD2 (6 bases). The CDR3 has 15 residues. The germline V and J ends were trimmed by 0 bases and 4 bases, with 11 bases remaining between them. The germline CDR1 and CDR2 sequences are MNHEY and SVGAGI. CDR3 DNA: TGTGCCAGCAGTTACTCCTTCAGGGACTCAGATACGCAGTATTTT. It translates to CASSYSFRDSDTQYF.

The chain uses TRBV6-5 and TRBJ1-2, with D unresolved. V was shortened by 2 bases and J by 4 bases, with 8 bases between the two germline ends. The CDR3 consists of 13 residues. Germline CDR1 reads MNHEY; CDR2 reads SVGAGI. DNA of the CDR3: TGTGCCAGCAGTTACGCAGAAGCCTATGGCTACACCTTC. Amino acid sequence: CASSYAEAYGYTF.

This rearrangement joins TRBV2 to TRBJ1-6; a possible D gene is TRBD1 (5 bases). The length of the CDR3 is 15 residues. The V gene's germline CDR1 is SNHLY and CDR2 FYNNEI. The V end was cut by 5 bases, the J end by 7 bases, with 15 bases between. CDR3 nucleotide sequence: TGTGCCAGCAGTCCGGACATTTTGGGGAATTCACCCCTCCACTTT. Protein: CASSPDILGNSPLHF.

The V and J genes are TRBV5-5 and TRBJ2-7, with 7 bases matching TRBD1. This CDR3 comprises 14 residues. The trim removed 2 bases at V and 6 bases at J, leaving 8 bases unmatched. Germline V CDR1 and CDR2: SGHKS, YYEKEE (reference sequence). The CDR3: CASSLLGGRGEQYF. The CDR3 DNA reads as TGTGCCAGCAGCTTATTAGGGGGCAGGGGCGAGCAGTACTTC.

V usage is TRBV2 and J usage is TRBJ2-7; 7 nucleotides match TRBD1. Looked up from germline, CDR1 is SNHLY and CDR2 is FYNNEI. This CDR3 is built from 15 residues. Trimming took 6 bases from V and 1 from J; bases not matched to a gene: 9. The CDR3 coding sequence is TGTGCCAGCAGGATGGATAGGGGGCTTTCCTACGAGCAGTACTTC. Translating it yields CASRMDRGLSYEQYF.

The chain employs TRBV10-3 and TRBJ2-1, with D uncertain. CDR1 and CDR2 (germline): ENHRY, SYGVKD. The V end lost 0 bases, the J end lost 0 bases, and 9 bases lay between the germline ends. The CDR3 contains 16 residues. The CDR3 nucleotides read TGTGCCATCAGTGAGTCAGAGGCCAACTCCTACAATGAGCAGTTCTTC. Protein product: CAISESEANSYNEQFF.

The rearrangement uses TRBV19 and TRBJ2-5; TRBD2 agrees at 9 bases. The germline CDR1 and CDR2 sequences are LNHDA and SQIVND (reference sequence). Trimming at V came to 4 bases and at J to 3 bases, leaving 9 bases not matched to a gene. This CDR3 comprises 16 residues. The CDR3 DNA reads as TGTGCCAGTAGTAGAGAGTCGCGGGGGGGCAAAGAGACCCAGTACTTC. This translates into CASSRESRGGKETQYF.

The chain has TRBV12-5 and TRBJ2-1; possibly TRBD2 for D (5 bases). CDR3 length equals 12 residues. Germline CDR1 LGHNT, CDR2 FRNRAP. Trimming took off 4 bases at V and 6 bases at J, with 7 bases between the two ends. This CDR3 reads CASGWAGNEQFF. The CDR3 DNA is TGTGCTAGTGGTTGGGCGGGCAATGAGCAGTTCTTC.

The chain recombines TRBV7-2 with TRBJ2-2, with D perhaps being TRBD1 or TRBD2 (5 bases each). Germline V gene lookup returns CDR1 SGHTA and CDR2 FQGNSA. With 3 bases removed from V and 4 bases from J, the gap between germline ends came to 15 bases. The CDR3 runs 16 residues. CDR3 nucleotides: TGTGCCAGCAGCTTCTTGGGACGGGCTTTCACCGGGGAGCTGTTTTTT. Translated: CASSFLGRAFTGELFF.

This chain links TRBV11-2 with TRBJ1-3; 7 positions agree with TRBD1. The J segment lost 0 bases and the V segment lost 0 bases, leaving 2 bases of the junction unmatched. There are 16 residues in the CDR3. CDR1 SGHAT and CDR2 FQNNGV come from the germline V gene. CDR3 bases: TGTGCCAGCAGCTTAGACAGGGGGAGCTCTGGAAACACCATATATTTT. The encoded protein is CASSLDRGSSGNTIYF.

The genes are TRBV6-1 and TRBJ1-5; D gene uncertain. From germline, CDR1 is MNHNS and CDR2 SASEGT. The V and J ends lost 3 bases and 1 base respectively, with 10 bases between them. This CDR3 spans 15 amino acids. The CDR3 sequence is CASSDSWQSNQPQHF. In DNA form, the CDR3 reads TGTGCCAGCAGTGATTCCTGGCAGAGCAATCAGCCCCAGCATTTT.

V and J are TRBV19 and TRBJ2-4; TRBD1 agrees at 10 bases. The germline gives CDR1 LNHDA, CDR2 SQIVND (reference sequence). Losses at the gene ends were 7 bases for V and 2 bases for J; bases not matched to a gene: 5. There are 15 residues in the CDR3. CDR3 loop: CASIRTGGPKNIQYF. In DNA form, the CDR3 reads TGTGCCAGTATTCGGACAGGGGGGCCCAAAAACATTCAGTACTTC.

This clone was seen ten or more times. The chain employs TRBV11-3 and TRBJ1-3; D is unresolved. V was cut by 5 bases and J by 0 bases, with 11 bases left in between. The germline V gene encodes CDR1 SGHNT and CDR2 YENEEA. The CDR3 is made up of 15 amino acids. The CDR3 DNA is TGTGCCAGCAGCGCCCGGTCAGACTCTGGAAACACCATATATTTT. Translation: CASSARSDSGNTIYF.

The chain combines TRBV28 with TRBJ1-5, with D possibly matching TRBD1 (5 bases). This CDR3 contains 13 residues. CDR1 and CDR2 from the germline V gene are MDHEN and SYDVKM. The ends were cut back, 3 bases at V and 5 bases at J, with 8 bases in the middle. CDR3 region: CASSFRGYQPQHF. The CDR3 coding sequence is TGTGCCAGCAGTTTTAGGGGTTATCAGCCCCAGCATTTT.

The genes are TRBV28 and TRBJ2-5; TRBD2 matches 9 bases. J gave up 4 bases and V 5 bases, and 20 bases lay outside the gene matches. This CDR3 spans 19 amino acids. Germline-derived CDR1 and CDR2 are MDHEN and SYDVKM. Here the CDR3 reads CASSLGTDLAGRETETQYF. In DNA, the CDR3 is TGTGCCAGCAGTCTAGGGACAGATCTAGCGGGGCGAGAGACAGAGACCCAGTACTTC. The variable domain in full, with the rest retrieved from reference TRBV28 and TRBJ2-5, is DVKVTQSSRYLVKRTGEKVFLECVQDMDHENMFWYRQDPGLGLRLIYFSYDVKMKEKGDIPEGYSVSREKKERFSLILESASTNQTSMYLCASSLGTDLAGRETETQYFGPGTRLLVL.

The chain combines TRBV19 with TRBJ2-2; 9 bases align to TRBD1. This CDR3 contains 18 residues. Germline V gene data show CDR1 as LNHDA and CDR2 as SQIVND (reference sequence). V gave up 5 bases and J gave up 7 bases; unmatched junction bases: 17. CDR3 nucleotides: TGTGCCAGTAGTCGCATTGGGACAGGGCTCGTCGAAGGCGGGGAGCTGTTTTTT. Amino acids: CASSRIGTGLVEGGELFF.

The gene calls are TRBV7-9 and TRBJ2-3; D could derive from TRBD1 or TRBD2 (5 bases each). This CDR3 spans 15 amino acids. The germline gives CDR1 SEHNR, CDR2 FQNEAQ (reference sequence). V shed 5 bases and J shed 2 bases, with 14 bases lying between them. CDR3 sequence: CASSLGVVYTDTQYF. In nucleotides, the CDR3 is TGTGCCAGCAGCCTGGGGGTTGTGTACACAGATACGCAGTATTTT. Full variable domain (outside the CDR3, taken from reference TRBV7-9 and TRBJ2-3): DTGVSQNPRHKITKRGQNVTFRCDPISEHNRLYWYRQTLGQGPEFLTYFQNEAQLEKSRLLSDRFSAERPKGSFSTLEIQRTEQGDSAMYLCASSLGVVYTDTQYFGPGTRLTVL.